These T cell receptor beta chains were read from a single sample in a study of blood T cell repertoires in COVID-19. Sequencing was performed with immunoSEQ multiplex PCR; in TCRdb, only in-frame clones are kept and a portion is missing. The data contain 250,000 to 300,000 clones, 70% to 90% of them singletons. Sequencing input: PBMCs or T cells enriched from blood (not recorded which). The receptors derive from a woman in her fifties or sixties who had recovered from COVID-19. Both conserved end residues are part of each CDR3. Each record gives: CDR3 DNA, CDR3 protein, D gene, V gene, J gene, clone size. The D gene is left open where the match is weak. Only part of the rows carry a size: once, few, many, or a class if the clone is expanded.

CDR3 DNA: TGCGCCAGCAGCCGGGATAACATACAAGAGACCCAGTACTTC
CDR3 protein: CASSRDNIQETQYF
D gene: NA
V gene: TRBV5-1
J gene: TRBJ2-5
clone size: few

CDR3 DNA: TGCGCCAGCAGCCTGGACAGGCCAGGTACAGATACGCAGTATTTT
CDR3 protein: CASSLDRPGTDTQYF
D gene: TRBD1
V gene: TRBV5-1
J gene: TRBJ2-3
clone size: NA

CDR3 DNA: TGTGCCAGCAGTTTAATAGCTAGCGGGAGCCCCTACGAGCAGTACTTC
CDR3 protein: CASSLIASGSPYEQYF
D gene: TRBD2
V gene: TRBV27
J gene: TRBJ2-7
clone size: NA

CDR3 DNA: TGTGCCAGCAGTTTATCGGACAGGGGGCGAGGAAACACCATATATTTT
CDR3 protein: CASSLSDRGRGNTIYF
D gene: TRBD1
V gene: TRBV27
J gene: TRBJ1-3
clone size: NA

CDR3 DNA: TGTGCCAGCAGCTCCCTAAACTGGGGGCGCGGTGAAAAACTGTTTTTT
CDR3 protein: CASSSLNWGRGEKLFF
D gene: NA
V gene: TRBV6-2/TRBV6-3
J gene: TRBJ1-4
clone size: NA

CDR3 DNA: TGTGCCAGCAGCCTCCTCGCGGCGGGTATGAGCAATCAGCCCCAGCATTTT
CDR3 protein: CASSLLAAGMSNQPQHF
D gene: NA
V gene: TRBV16
J gene: TRBJ1-5
clone size: NA

CDR3 DNA: TGTGCCAGCAGCCTCAGGGGGCGACAAGCCTACGAGCAGTACTTC
CDR3 protein: CASSLRGRQAYEQYF
D gene: TRBD1
V gene: TRBV5-6
J gene: TRBJ2-7
clone size: NA

CDR3 DNA: TGTGCCAGCAGCCTAACGGGACAGGCAAATGAAAAACTGTTTTTT
CDR3 protein: CASSLTGQANEKLFF
D gene: TRBD1
V gene: TRBV16
J gene: TRBJ1-4
clone size: NA

CDR3 DNA: TGTGCCAGCAGTGAAGCCGACCTGGAGGGGACCCAGTACTTC
CDR3 protein: CASSEADLEGTQYF
D gene: NA
V gene: TRBV6-1
J gene: TRBJ2-5
clone size: NA

CDR3 DNA: TGCGCCAGCAGCTATCTTTCCCCAGGGACAGGGGTTACCTACGAGCAGTACTTC
CDR3 protein: CASSYLSPGTGVTYEQYF
D gene: TRBD1
V gene: TRBV5-1
J gene: TRBJ2-7
clone size: NA

CDR3 DNA: TGCGCCAGCAGCGTTGGGACTAGCGGGAGAAACTACGAGCAGTACTTC
CDR3 protein: CASSVGTSGRNYEQYF
D gene: TRBD2
V gene: TRBV5-1
J gene: TRBJ2-7
clone size: NA

CDR3 DNA: TGTGCCAGCAGTTTGGGACAGGGCTATGGCTACACCTTC
CDR3 protein: CASSLGQGYGYTF
D gene: TRBD1
V gene: TRBV27
J gene: TRBJ1-2
clone size: NA

CDR3 DNA: TGTGCCAGTAGTATGGGACAGGGAGCGGACACTGAAGCTTTCTTT
CDR3 protein: CASSMGQGADTEAFF
D gene: TRBD1
V gene: TRBV19
J gene: TRBJ1-1
clone size: NA

CDR3 DNA: TGTGCCAGTAGTATAGGGGCAGGGGAAGAGACCCAGTACTTC
CDR3 protein: CASSIGAGEETQYF
D gene: NA
V gene: TRBV19
J gene: TRBJ2-5
clone size: NA

CDR3 DNA: TGTGCCAGCCGAAGCGGGGAATCCTACGAGCAGTACTTC
CDR3 protein: CASRSGESYEQYF
D gene: TRBD2
V gene: TRBV7-9
J gene: TRBJ2-7
clone size: NA

CDR3 DNA: TGTGCCAGCAGCCAGAGACAGGGGAGGACCGGGGAGCTGTTTTTT
CDR3 protein: CASSQRQGRTGELFF
D gene: TRBD1
V gene: TRBV7-6
J gene: TRBJ2-2
clone size: NA

CDR3 DNA: TGTGCCATCAGTGAGGACAGGGGAATTACTCGCGAGCAGTACTTC
CDR3 protein: CAISEDRGITREQYF
D gene: TRBD1
V gene: TRBV10-3
J gene: TRBJ2-7
clone size: NA